The next 24 T cell receptor beta chains were all read from a single sample in a study of tumor-infiltrating lymphocytes in primary liver carcinoma. Reverse transcription of approximately 0.55 ug total RNA with a constant-region primer produced TCR beta cDNA. ARM-PCR was slightly modified, and three nested multiplex PCR rounds with it gave rise to the TCR beta libraries. Forward primers for TRBV1-TRBV30 and a C-beta reverse primer served the first two PCR rounds, at roughly 10 cycles each. TCRdb itself ran the multiplex PCR reads through MiXCR, one entry per CDR3 protein. The table includes fewer than 350,000 distinct CDR3 sequences, over 55% detected once. Unsorted whole blood served as the source of blood RNA, and germline DNA was extracted as well. The specimen sequenced was peripheral blood. The receptors were sampled from a man between 40 and 49 years old with primary liver carcinoma and hepatitis B virus infection.

For this clonotype: Because it lacks the conserved phenylalanine or tryptophan at the end, this CDR3 is likely a read error. The V and J genes are TRBV4-2 and TRBJ1-2, with no clear D. Germline lookup yields CDR1 LGHNA and CDR2 YNFKEQ. The CDR3 is made up of 11 amino acids. For the CDR3, the DNA is TGTGTCAGCAGCCAAAACATGGGCTACACCTAC. Its protein product is CVSSQNMGYTY.

This clonotype was seen only once. This may be a read error, as it is one base from a much larger clone. This chain links TRBV4-3 with TRBJ2-2; TRBD1 is a possible D gene (5 bases). V shed 4 bases and J shed 13 bases, with 19 bases lying between them. The CDR3 loop spans 14 amino acids. The V gene's germline CDR1 is LGHNA and CDR2 YSLEER. The CDR3 DNA reads TGCGCCAGCAGCCTAGGGGCAAGGGCCCCGCGGCTGTTTTTT. Translating gives CASSLGARAPRLFF.

This clonotype was counted once. With a much larger clone just one base away, this may be a read error. In nucleotides, the CDR3 is TGCGCCTGCAGCCAAGGACGGGGGGAGGCTTTCTTT. Protein sequence: CACSQGRGEAFF. The chain recombines TRBV4-3 with TRBJ1-1, with D possibly matching TRBD1 (5 bases). The CDR3 is 12 amino acids. The germline gives CDR1 LGHNA, CDR2 YSLEER.

This clonotype occurred many times. The chain has TRBV6-2 or TRBV6-3 and TRBJ1-2; D is ambiguous. Trimming left V 2 bases short and J 7 bases short, with 20 bases between. Germline CDR1 reads MNHEY; CDR2 reads SVGEGT. CDR3 length: 16 residues. The CDR3 coding sequence is TGTGCCAGCAGTTACCCCGGAGTGGGCTCCGGAGGTGGCTACACCTTC. Protein sequence: CASSYPGVGSGGGYTF.

This chain links TRBV5-4 with TRBJ2-5, with 10 bases identical to TRBD2. With V trimmed by 3 bases and J by 3 bases, 8 bases remained unmatched. The germline V gene encodes CDR1 SGHNT and CDR2 YYREEE (reference sequence). CDR3 length: 16 amino acids. The CDR3 nucleotides read TGTGCCAGCAGCTCACCGACTAGCGGGCTTGAAGAGACCCAGTACTTC. Translating it yields CASSSPTSGLEETQYF. Full variable domain (remainder filled in from reference TRBV5-4 and TRBJ2-5): ETGVTQSPTHLIKTRGQQVTLRCSSQSGHNTVSWYQQALGQGPQFIFQYYREEENGRGNFPPRFSGLQFPNYSSELNVNALELDDSALYLCASSSPTSGLEETQYFGPGTRLLVL.

A word on this clonotype: A much larger clone lies one base from this, so it may be a read error. The rearrangement joins TRBV5-4 to TRBJ1-2; D ambiguous. The CDR3 contains 16 residues. From germline, CDR1 is SGHNT and CDR2 YYREEE (reference sequence). This CDR3 is CASSPRTASSGYVYTF. The DNA of the CDR3 is TGTGCCAGCAGCCCTCGAACGGCCTCTTCTGGCTATGTCTACACCTTC. Based on the CDR3 plus reference TRBV5-4 and TRBJ1-2, the full variable domain is ETGVTQSPTHLIKTRGQQVTLRCSSQSGHNTVSWYQQALGQGPQFIFQYYREEENGRGNFPPRFSGLQFPNYSSELNVNALELDDSALYLCASSPRTASSGYVYTFGSGTRLTVV.

Turning to this clonotype: Given the absence of the conserved phenylalanine or tryptophan at the CDR3 end, a read error is likely. The DNA is omitted, as the CDR3 cannot be located on it reliably, and the CDR3 follows TCRdb's listing. The rearrangement links TRBV7-3 to TRBJ2-1; the D call TRBD1 from the table was never checked on the DNA. Germline assignment: CDR1 SGHTA and CDR2 FQGTGA. The CDR3 is made up of 14 amino acids, end residues included. CDR3 sequence: CASSLAGKGDEQLS.

Note on this clonotype: This likely comes from a read error, as the CDR3 has no conserved phenylalanine or tryptophan at its end. J is TRBJ2-7 and V is TRBV14; 8 nucleotides match TRBD2. This CDR3 is 18 amino acids long. Per germline, CDR1 SGHDN and CDR2 FVKESK. With 3 bases clipped from V and 0 bases from J, the junction kept 13 bases outside the gene matches. The CDR3 bases are TGTGCCAGCAGCCATACGTCTGGACTAGCTGGAGCCTCCTACGAGCAGTACCTC. Translating gives CASSHTSGLAGASYEQYL.

About this clonotype itself: This may come from a read error, since a much larger clone is one base off. The J gene is TRBJ2-7, the V gene TRBV4-2; D is perhaps TRBD1 (6 bases). Germline CDR1 and CDR2: LGHNA and YNFKEQ. The CDR3 has 15 amino acids. The DNA for the CDR3 is TGTGCCAGGAGCCGCCTACCGGGACAATCCTACGAGCAGTACTTC. Translation: CARSRLPGQSYEQYF.

This chain connects TRBV6-2 or TRBV6-3 to TRBJ1-5, with a tentative D call TRBD1 (6 bases). Trimming removed 2 bases from V and 3 bases from J, with 17 bases in between. CDR1 is MNHEY, CDR2 SVGEGT, per germline. There are 17 residues in the CDR3. In nucleotides, the CDR3 is TGTGCCAGCAGTTACCGGGCAGGGGATTCGGCCAATCAGCCCCAGCATTTT. This codes for CASSYRAGDSANQPQHF.

The sample holds a few counts of this clonotype. V gene TRBV5-1 combines with J gene TRBJ1-1; TRBD1 matches at 7 bases. With V trimmed by 4 bases and J by 5 bases, 8 bases remained unmatched. This CDR3 is 14 amino acids long. The germline V gene encodes CDR1 SGHRS and CDR2 YFSETQ. CDR3 protein: CASSAVGGYTEAFF. As DNA, the CDR3 is TGCGCCAGCAGCGCCGTAGGGGGCTATACTGAAGCTTTCTTT.

In this sample, this clonotype turned up once. A much bigger clone sits one base away, suggesting this may be a read error. This chain joins TRBV29-1 and TRBJ1-2; the D gene is possibly TRBD1 (6 bases). Trimming shortened V by 5 bases and J by 6 bases, and 19 bases separated the two germline ends. The CDR3 loop spans 14 amino acids. Germline values: CDR1 SQVTM, CDR2 ANQGSEA. CDR3 DNA sequence: TGCAGCGTTCGGGCGGAGGGGGGAGAGGATGGCTACACCTTC. Protein sequence: CSVRAEGGEDGYTF. Full variable domain (remainder filled in from reference TRBV29-1 and TRBJ1-2): SAVISQKPSRDICQRGTSLTIQCQVDSQVTMMFWYRQQPGQSLTLIATANQGSEATYESGFVIDKFPISRPNLTFSTLTVSNMSPEDSSIYLCSVRAEGGEDGYTFGSGTRLTVV.

Comment on this clonotype: With a much larger clone just one base away, this may be a read error. The rearrangement links TRBV6-5 to TRBJ2-1; D remains ambiguous. Per the germline V gene, CDR1 is MNHEY and CDR2 is SVGAGI. This CDR3 contains 13 residues. The DNA of the CDR3 is TGTGCCAGCAAATCTGGCTCCTACAATAAGCAGTTCTTC. It translates to CASKSGSYNKQFF.

For this clonotype: Sequence at one end of the junction differs from germline and may be a read error. The CDR3 DNA follows: TGTGCCAATCTTTCGGTCCTTAGCACGGATACGCAGTATTTT. Translated: CANLSVLSTDTQYF. This chain uses TRBV5-4 with TRBJ2-3; D unclear. The CDR3 runs 14 residues. Germline CDR1 reads SGHNT; CDR2 reads YYREEE (reference sequence). Using reference TRBV5-4 and TRBJ2-3 for the parts outside the CDR3, the full variable domain is ETGVTQSPTHLIKTRGQQVTLRCSSQSGHNTVSWYQQALGQGPQFIFQYYREEENGRGNFPPRFSGLQFPNYSSELNVNALELDDSALYLCANLSVLSTDTQYFGPGTRLTVL.

The genes are TRBV5-6 and TRBJ2-3; 8 positions match TRBD1. V was pared by 2 bases and J by 0 bases, with 5 bases of the junction left unmatched. The CDR3 sequence is 16 residues long. In germline, CDR1 is SGHDT, CDR2 YYEEEE. CDR3 sequence: CASSFQQGASTDTQYF. The CDR3 DNA reads TGTGCCAGCAGCTTCCAGCAGGGGGCGAGCACAGATACGCAGTATTTT.

As to this clonotype: With a much larger clone just one base away, this may be a read error. This chain connects TRBV5-4 to TRBJ2-3; tentative D call: TRBD2 (6 bases). This CDR3 has 11 residues. Germline-derived CDR1 and CDR2 are SGHNT and YYREEE (reference sequence). This CDR3 is CATSLEGTQYF. In DNA form, the CDR3 reads TGTGCCACCAGCTTGGAGGGTACGCAGTATTTT.

With regard to this clonotype: Lacking the conserved final phenylalanine or tryptophan, this CDR3 likely reflects a read error. The V call is TRBV29-1, the J call TRBJ2-7; D gene uncertain. This CDR3 region has 15 residues. CDR1 and CDR2 (germline): SQVTM, ANQGSEA. The CDR3 coding sequence is TGCAGCGCTGAAGTTGGGAACAGTTTTAACTACGAGCAGTACATC. Translating gives CSAEVGNSFNYEQYI.

As concerns this clonotype: A read error is possible here, since a much larger clone lies one base away. The rearrangement links TRBV6-5 to TRBJ2-5; D tentatively reads TRBD1 or TRBD2 (5 bases each). Germline V gives CDR1 MNHEY, CDR2 SVGAGI. Trimming stripped 6 bases from V and 9 bases from J, with 14 bases between. This CDR3 is 12 amino acids long. Here the CDR3 DNA reads TGTGCCAGCAGCTCGGATATGGGGGCCCAGTACTTC. Residues: CASSSDMGAQYF.

About this clonotype: Germline is not matched at one junction end, which may reflect a read error. The chain combines TRBV5-1 with TRBJ2-1; 13 bases fit TRBD2. From germline, CDR1 is SGHRS and CDR2 YFSETQ. The CDR3 totals 18 residues. CDR3 bases: TGCGCCAGCGGCTTGCTCGGGACTAGCGGGATTTCCTACAATGAGCAGTTCTTC. It is translated as CASGLLGTSGISYNEQFF. The full variable domain, its missing parts supplied by reference TRBV5-1 and TRBJ2-1, is KAGVTQTPRYLIKTRGQQVTLSCSPISGHRSVSWYQQTPGQGLQFLFEYFSETQRNKGNFPGRFSGRQFSNSRSEMNVSTLELGDSALYLCASGLLGTSGISYNEQFFGPGTRLTVL.

In the case of this clonotype: No conserved phenylalanine or tryptophan ends this CDR3, so it is likely a read error. The chain joins TRBV18 to TRBJ2-1; the D is unclear. This CDR3 contains 12 residues. The germline V gene encodes CDR1 KGHSH and CDR2 LQKENI. The CDR3 coding sequence is TGTACCAGCTCACCACTGGGTGATGAGCAGTTCTTA. Translating it yields CTSSPLGDEQFL.

Details on this clonotype: Just one base apart from a much larger clone, this may be a read error. The chain is built from TRBV12-3 or TRBV12-4 and TRBJ2-6; D unclear. This CDR3 comprises 14 residues. The CDR3 region is CASEAFSGTNVLTF. In DNA form, the CDR3 reads TGTGCCAGCGAGGCATTCTCTGGGACCAACGTCCTGACTTTC.

This clonotype was counted at least ten times. V usage is TRBV29-1 and J usage is TRBJ2-7; 10 bases agree with TRBD1. Germline V gene lookup returns CDR1 SQVTM and CDR2 ANQGSEA. The CDR3 is made up of 13 amino acids. Trimming removed 6 bases from V and 1 base from J; junction bases left unmatched: 3. The CDR3 sequence: CSVGQGVSYEQYF. CDR3 in DNA: TGCAGCGTCGGACAGGGGGTGTCCTACGAGCAGTACTTC.

In regard to this clonotype: This sequence may be a read error, since a much larger clone differs from it by one base. The V and J genes are TRBV6-1 and TRBJ1-1; D gene ambiguous. CDR1 MNHNS and CDR2 SASEGT come from the germline V gene. The CDR3 loop spans 14 amino acids. The CDR3 loop reads CASSEVGNSAEASF. DNA of the CDR3: TGTGCCAGCAGTGAAGTAGGCAATAGCGCTGAAGCTTCCTTT.

In the case of this clonotype: This sequence may be a read error, since a much larger clone differs from it by one base. The V and J genes are TRBV6-2 or TRBV6-3 and TRBJ2-1, with D perhaps assigned TRBD1 or TRBD2 (5 bases each). In germline, CDR1 is MNHEY, CDR2 SVGEGT. The CDR3 spans 15 residues. With 7 bases removed from V and 5 bases from J, the gap between germline ends came to 18 bases. The CDR3 reads CASTKRTGLHNEQFF. CDR3 in DNA: TGTGCCAGCACCAAGCGGACGGGGCTCCACAATGAGCAGTTCTTC.